The 27 T cell receptor beta chains reported below all come from one sample, sequenced in a study of CD8+ T cells in alopecia areata. As for treatment: oral pan-JAK inhibitor, 5-10 mg twice daily. Extracted RNA was reverse transcribed, and the resulting cDNA served as sequencing template. TCRdb keeps only in-frame clones here, not all; method: immunoSEQ multiplex PCR. The sample yields fewer than 200,000 clones, roughly 53% seen once. The material was CD8+ T cells sorted from blood, obtained at week 24, from a patient treated with tofacitinib. Receptors were obtained from a human donor with alopecia areata.

This clone was seen a single time. V and J are TRBV4-1 and TRBJ2-5; TRBD2 might be the D (5 bases). CDR3 length: 15 amino acids. With 0 bases removed from V and 5 bases from J, the gap between germline ends came to 13 bases. Germline loops: CDR1 MGHRA, CDR2 YSYEKL. CDR3 sequence (DNA): TGCGCCAGCAGCCAAGAGGATACTAGTTACGAGACCCAGTACTTC. Translating gives CASSQEDTSYETQYF.

The chain couples TRBV6-5 to TRBJ2-3; 9 bases are a match to TRBD1. The CDR3 extends over 13 amino acids. From germline, CDR1 is MNHEY and CDR2 SVGAGI. The J segment lost 10 bases and the V segment lost 2 bases, leaving 4 bases of the junction unmatched. CDR3 nucleotides: TGTGCCAGCAGTTACGGACAGGGGTTTTCGCAGTATTTT. Its translation: CASSYGQGFSQYF.

This chain uses TRBV7-6 with TRBJ1-1; weak D call: TRBD1 (6 bases). Trimming left V 6 bases short and J 4 bases short, with 12 bases between. This CDR3 is 13 amino acids long. In germline, CDR1 is SGHVS, CDR2 FNYEAQ. CDR3 sequence: CASSVRGGTEAFF. CDR3 nucleotide sequence: TGTGCCAGCAGTGTCAGGGGAGGCACTGAAGCTTTCTTT. Using reference TRBV7-6 and TRBJ1-1 for the parts outside the CDR3, the full variable domain is GAGVSQSPRYKVTKRGQDVALRCDPISGHVSLYWYRQALGQGPEFLTYFNYEAQQDKSGLPNDRFSAERPEGSISTLTIQRTEQRDSAMYRCASSVRGGTEAFFGQGTRLTVV.

This sequence joins TRBV2 and TRBJ1-5; 9 nucleotides match TRBD1. Germline V gene data show CDR1 as SNHLY and CDR2 as FYNNEI. This CDR3 has 14 amino acids. Losses at the gene ends were 7 bases for V and 6 bases for J; bases not matched to a gene: 7. CDR3 region: CASKGTGSRQPQHF. The CDR3 region has the DNA TGTGCCAGCAAGGGGACAGGGTCGCGTCAGCCCCAGCATTTT.

The V gene is TRBV5-1, the J gene TRBJ1-4, with D maybe TRBD1 (5 bases). V lost 0 bases and J 8 bases, leaving 11 bases between the germline ends. There are 14 residues in the CDR3. Germline loops: CDR1 SGHRS, CDR2 YFSETQ. The CDR3 spells CASSLGDRPEKLFF. The CDR3 DNA reads as TGCGCCAGCAGCTTGGGGGACCGTCCCGAAAAACTGTTTTTT.

This clone was seen a few times. V is TRBV7-9 and J is TRBJ2-3; 9 bases are a match to TRBD1. This CDR3 comprises 13 residues. Looked up from germline, CDR1 is SEHNR and CDR2 is FQNEAQ (reference sequence). V lost 9 bases, J lost 3 bases, and 4 bases stayed unmatched. Here the CDR3 reads CASTGGPTDTQYF. CDR3 coding DNA: TGTGCCAGTACAGGGGGCCCGACAGATACGCAGTATTTT. The variable domain in full, with the rest retrieved from reference TRBV7-9 and TRBJ2-3, is DTGVSQNPRHKITKRGQNVTFRCDPISEHNRLYWYRQTLGQGPEFLTYFQNEAQLEKSRLLSDRFSAERPKGSFSTLEIQRTEQGDSAMYLCASTGGPTDTQYFGPGTRLTVL.

This chain uses TRBV13 with TRBJ2-3; 10 bases fit TRBD2. The V segment lost 5 bases and the J segment 3 bases; nucleotides outside the gene matches: 5. This CDR3 comprises 15 residues. The germline gives CDR1 PRHDT, CDR2 FYEKMQ (reference sequence). The CDR3 loop is CASSGAGGLTDTQYF. Written as DNA, the CDR3 is TGTGCCAGCAGCGGAGCGGGGGGGCTGACAGATACGCAGTATTTT.

The chain has TRBV4-1 and TRBJ2-1; 7 positions match TRBD1. Germline loops: CDR1 MGHRA, CDR2 YSYEKL. This CDR3 has 15 amino acids. The V gene end was trimmed by 3 bases and the J gene end by 6 bases; junction bases not matched to a gene: 8. The CDR3 sequence is CASSQARTGSNEQFF. CDR3 in DNA: TGCGCCAGCAGCCAGGCTAGGACAGGCTCCAATGAGCAGTTCTTC.

V is TRBV6-5 and J is TRBJ2-5; D may be TRBD1 (5 bases). The CDR3 runs 13 residues. V was shortened by 5 bases and J by 1 base, with 8 bases between the two germline ends. CDR1 MNHEY and CDR2 SVGAGI come from the germline V gene. The CDR3 reads CASSEDSQETQYF. Written as DNA, the CDR3 is TGTGCCAGCAGTGAAGACAGCCAAGAGACCCAGTACTTC.

The chain links TRBV7-9 to TRBJ2-1; TRBD1 agrees at 7 bases. CDR1 is SEHNR, CDR2 FQNEAQ, per germline (reference sequence). The CDR3 has 13 residues. Germline trimming cut 10 bases from V and 0 bases from J; bases unmatched to any gene: 3. The CDR3 reads CATWDSSYNEQFF. CDR3 nucleotide sequence: TGTGCCACCTGGGACAGCTCCTACAATGAGCAGTTCTTC. The entire variable domain, with the rest obtained from reference TRBV7-9 and TRBJ2-1, is as follows: DTGVSQNPRHKITKRGQNVTFRCDPISEHNRLYWYRQTLGQGPEFLTYFQNEAQLEKSRLLSDRFSAERPKGSFSTLEIQRTEQGDSAMYLCATWDSSYNEQFFGPGTRLTVL.

The chain recombines TRBV11-2 with TRBJ2-5; no clear D gene. From germline, CDR1 is SGHAT and CDR2 FQNNGV. This CDR3 spans 12 amino acids. Trimming stripped 7 bases from V and 5 bases from J, with 11 bases between. The CDR3 region has the DNA TGTGCCAGCAATCGCGGTGGGGAGACCCAGTACTTC. As protein: CASNRGGETQYF.

The gene calls are TRBV4-1 and TRBJ1-2, with 9 bases identical to TRBD1. V trimming: 5 bases; J trimming: 6 bases; junction bases outside the gene matches: 7. Germline lookup yields CDR1 MGHRA and CDR2 YSYEKL. CDR3 length: 14 residues. The CDR3 coding sequence is TGCGCCAGCAGCAACACAGGGGGCGTGGATGGCTACACCTTC. It is translated as CASSNTGGVDGYTF.

The V call is TRBV11-2, the J call TRBJ1-1; D is possibly TRBD1 (6 bases). The germline CDR1 and CDR2 sequences are SGHAT and FQNNGV. CDR3 size: 14 residues. Trimming left V 5 bases short and J 0 bases short, with 10 bases between. For the CDR3, the DNA is TGTGCCAGCAGCCTGCGGACAGTGAACACTGAAGCTTTCTTT. Protein sequence: CASSLRTVNTEAFF.

This rearrangement joins TRBV5-6 to TRBJ2-1; no clear D gene. The CDR3 sequence is 12 residues long. Germline CDR1 is SGHDT and CDR2 is YYEEEE. With 1 base removed from V and 9 bases from J, the gap between germline ends came to 8 bases. The CDR3 DNA follows: TGTGCCAGCAGCTTGTCCGTCCTTGAGCAGTTCTTC. Encoded protein: CASSLSVLEQFF.

The J gene is TRBJ1-5, the V gene TRBV25-1; possibly TRBD1 for D (6 bases). Germline CDR1 is MGHDK and CDR2 is SYGVNS. The CDR3 is 14 residues long. The CDR3 region has the DNA TGTGCTAAAACCCGCTGGGGGCTCCATCAGCCCCAGCATTTT. Its protein product is CAKTRWGLHQPQHF.

This clone was seen only a few times. The chain combines TRBV10-3 with TRBJ2-5, with 14 positions matching TRBD2. J gave up 0 bases and V 3 bases, and 3 bases lay outside the gene matches. The CDR3 spans 17 residues. CDR1 is ENHRY, CDR2 SYGVKD, per germline. CDR3 residues: CAISDPGLAGDQETQYF. CDR3 DNA: TGTGCCATCAGTGACCCGGGACTAGCGGGGGACCAAGAGACCCAGTACTTC.

This chain uses TRBV2 with TRBJ2-3; TRBD1 agrees at 7 bases. This CDR3 has 15 amino acids. CDR1 and CDR2 from the germline V gene are SNHLY and FYNNEI. The J segment lost 5 bases and the V segment lost 10 bases, leaving 15 bases of the junction unmatched. The CDR3 is CANTRQGGVGDTQYF. CDR3 coding DNA: TGTGCCAACACACGACAGGGTGGGGTTGGAGATACGCAGTATTTT. Combining the CDR3 with reference TRBV2 and TRBJ2-3 gives the whole variable domain EPEVTQTPSHQVTQMGQEVILRCVPISNHLYFYWYRQILGQKVEFLVSFYNNEISEKSEIFDDQFSVERPDGSNFTLKIRSTKLEDSAMYFCANTRQGGVGDTQYFGPGTRLTVL.

The V gene is TRBV9, the J gene TRBJ2-4; 8 bases are shared with TRBD1. J was trimmed by 5 bases and V by 7 bases; bases with no gene match: 5. CDR1 and CDR2 (germline): SGDLS, YYNGEE. The CDR3 loop spans 13 amino acids. Here the CDR3 DNA reads TGTGCCAGCGGCGGACAGGGAGAAAACATTCAGTACTTC. It specifies CASGGQGENIQYF. The full variable domain, rest sourced from reference TRBV9 and TRBJ2-4, is DSGVTQTPKHLITATGQRVTLRCSPRSGDLSVYWYQQSLDQGLQFLIQYYNGEERAKGNILERFSAQQFPDLHSELNLSSLELGDSALYFCASGGQGENIQYFGAGTRLSVL.

The genes are TRBV4-1 and TRBJ2-7, with TRBD2 matching over 7 bases. V gave up 0 bases and J gave up 6 bases; unmatched junction bases: 8. The CDR3 is made up of 15 amino acids. Germline CDR1 MGHRA, CDR2 YSYEKL. The CDR3 DNA is TGCGCCAGCAGCCAAGAGTGGGGGGGAGCCCTCGAGCAGTACTTC. Amino acid sequence: CASSQEWGGALEQYF.

V and J are TRBV11-2 and TRBJ2-6; D is ambiguous. The CDR3 covers 14 residues. From germline, CDR1 is SGHAT and CDR2 FQNNGV. The V gene lost 3 bases and the J gene lost 3 bases, with 6 bases spanning the gap. The CDR3 DNA is TGTGCCAGCAGCTTCCCCAGTGGGGCCAACGTCCTGACTTTC. As protein: CASSFPSGANVLTF.

The V gene is TRBV20-1, the J gene TRBJ1-2; D gene uncertain. Trimming took off 3 bases at V and 10 bases at J, with 9 bases between the two ends. The germline gives CDR1 DFQATT, CDR2 SNEGSKA (reference sequence). The CDR3 consists of 10 residues. The CDR3 nucleotides are TGCAGTGCTAGGGAATTAGACTACACCTTC. It yields the protein CSARELDYTF.

This rearrangement joins TRBV2 to TRBJ2-5; no reliable D call. Germline loops: CDR1 SNHLY, CDR2 FYNNEI. Trimming took off 1 base at V and 5 bases at J, with 11 bases between the two ends. CDR3 size: 14 residues. The CDR3, as DNA: TGTGCCAGCAGTGAAGACAGCGTCGTGGAGACCCAGTACTTC. Protein sequence: CASSEDSVVETQYF.

A single count supports this clone. The rearrangement uses TRBV2 and TRBJ2-5; D is unresolved. Germline V gene sequence: CDR1 SNHLY, CDR2 FYNNEI. The CDR3 is 11 residues long. V lost 9 bases, J lost 5 bases, and 10 bases lay in between. CDR3 in DNA: TGTGCCAGTGTCTCCAGGGAGACCCAGTACTTC. The encoded protein is CASVSRETQYF.

CDR3 sequence (DNA): TGTGCCAGCAGCTTAGACGGGCAGGTAGTAGTCTATGGCTACACCTTC. Protein: CASSLDGQVVVYGYTF. The chain joins TRBV7-9 to TRBJ1-2, with D unclear. Trimming left V 1 base short and J 4 bases short, with 16 bases between. This CDR3 region has 16 residues. CDR1 is SEHNR and CDR2 is FQNEAQ in the germline V gene (reference sequence). Full variable domain (remainder filled in from reference TRBV7-9 and TRBJ1-2): DTGVSQNPRHKITKRGQNVTFRCDPISEHNRLYWYRQTLGQGPEFLTYFQNEAQLEKSRLLSDRFSAERPKGSFSTLEIQRTEQGDSAMYLCASSLDGQVVVYGYTFGSGTRLTVV.

The chain combines TRBV28 with TRBJ2-2; the D call may be TRBD1 or TRBD2 (6 bases each). The V gene lost 2 bases and the J gene lost 4 bases, with 11 bases spanning the gap. The CDR3 is 15 residues long. The germline V gene encodes CDR1 MDHEN and CDR2 SYDVKM. CDR3 sequence reads: CASSLPRGGTGELFF. The CDR3 nucleotides are TGTGCCAGCAGTTTACCCAGGGGAGGCACCGGGGAGCTGTTTTTT.

The V and J genes are TRBV15 and TRBJ1-5; D is unclear. The CDR3 is 15 residues long. Trimming left V 5 bases short and J 3 bases short, with 14 bases between. CDR1 LNHNV and CDR2 YYDKDF come from the germline V gene (reference sequence). In nucleotides, the CDR3 is TGTGCCACCAGCGCGCGCGGGAGAGCCAATCAGCCCCAGCATTTT. This sequence encodes CATSARGRANQPQHF.

This sequence joins TRBV13 and TRBJ2-7; 11 nucleotides match TRBD2. The CDR3 has 15 residues. Germline loops: CDR1 PRHDT, CDR2 FYEKMQ (reference sequence). Unmatched junction bases numbered 4, after V lost 5 bases and J lost 1 base. The CDR3 DNA sequence: TGTGCCAGCAGCCCAGGGACTAGCGGATCCTACGAGCAGTACTTC. Protein product: CASSPGTSGSYEQYF.